One sample yielded the 25 T cell receptor beta chains listed below, sequenced in a study of T cells after posttransplantation cyclophosphamide. Profiled with immunoSEQ multiplex PCR; TCRdb holds only in-frame clones, not every one. This repertoire lists about 15,000 clones without singletons; 20% to 25% sits in the top ten. Cyclophosphamide on days +3 and +4 followed busulfan-fludarabine conditioning and a marrow graft. This specimen consisted of PBMCs, obtained about 1,200 days after allogeneic stem cell transplant with posttransplant cyclophosphamide. The receptors stem from a female patient aged 40-50 years who received an allogeneic stem cell transplant from a related donor, was CMV-positive, and had no GVHD. Part of the T cell pool may stem from the graft donor.

This clone was observed a handful of times. This chain connects TRBV5-1 to TRBJ2-5; 7 bases match TRBD1. The DNA end lines up better with TRBJ2-7; the J call may be wrong. This CDR3 has 15 amino acids. Germline CDR1 reads SGHRS; CDR2 reads YFSETQ. The CDR3 here is CASSPGQEYSYEQYF. CDR3 bases: TGCGCCAGCAGCCCCGGACAGGAGTACTCCTACGAGCAGTACTTC.

Many counts were recorded for this clone. The CDR3 here is CASSPRGPGDEKLFF. The CDR3 DNA reads TGTGCCAGCTCACCTCGGGGCCCGGGGGATGAAAAACTGTTTTTT. The chain recombines TRBV18 with TRBJ1-4; possibly TRBD1 for D (5 bases). The CDR3 consists of 15 residues. V gave up 3 bases and J gave up 6 bases, with 14 bases separating them. Germline values: CDR1 KGHSH, CDR2 LQKENI. The variable domain in full, completed from reference TRBV18 and TRBJ1-4, reads NAGVMQNPRHLVRRRGQEARLRCSPMKGHSHVYWYRQLPEEGLKFMVYLQKENIIDESGMPKERFSAEFPKEGPSILRIQQVVRGDSAAYFCASSPRGPGDEKLFFGSGTQLSVL.

This clone was picked up many times. The gene calls are TRBV5-6 and TRBJ2-7, with 8 nucleotides matching TRBD1. Germline V gene sequence: CDR1 SGHDT, CDR2 YYEEEE. Losses at the gene ends were 1 base for V and 0 bases for J; bases not matched to a gene: 3. This CDR3 has 15 residues. CDR3 loop: CASSLTGGSSYEQYF. The DNA of the CDR3 is TGTGCCAGCAGCTTGACAGGGGGTAGCTCCTACGAGCAGTACTTC.

By sample share, this clone is medium-sized (0.01 to 0.1%). The rearrangement links TRBV4-2 to TRBJ2-6; tentatively, D is TRBD1 (6 bases). The V end lost 6 bases, the J end lost 3 bases, and 12 bases lay between the germline ends. The CDR3 has 15 residues. Germline values: CDR1 LGHNA, CDR2 YNFKEQ. Here the CDR3 reads CASRDSSFGANVLTF. As DNA, the CDR3 is TGTGCCAGCAGGGACAGCTCTTTTGGGGCCAACGTCCTGACTTTC.

This clone was seen many times. The rearrangement links TRBV19 to TRBJ1-5; TRBD1 aligns across 8 bases. The CDR3 has 13 amino acids. The ends lost 9 bases at V and 6 bases at J; junction bases unmatched: 7. The germline V gene encodes CDR1 LNHDA and CDR2 SQIVND (reference sequence). The CDR3: CASAPGGVQPQHF. In DNA form, the CDR3 reads TGTGCCAGCGCTCCAGGGGGCGTTCAGCCCCAGCATTTT.

This clone was counted ten times or more. This rearrangement joins TRBV9 to TRBJ2-5; D unresolved. The germline CDR1 and CDR2 sequences are SGDLS and YYNGEE. The CDR3 consists of 13 residues. Trimming removed 4 bases at V and 5 bases at J, with 12 bases between. The CDR3 loop is CASSPFGWETQYF. The CDR3 bases are TGTGCCAGCAGCCCTTTCGGTTGGGAGACCCAGTACTTC.

This clone has at least ten counts. The gene calls are TRBV7-9 and TRBJ1-2, with 8 bases identical to TRBD1. The CDR3 consists of 15 residues. The germline V gene encodes CDR1 SEHNR and CDR2 FQNEAQ (reference sequence). The junction had 5 bases not matched to a gene; V was cut back by 3 bases and J by 2 bases. CDR3 coding DNA: TGTGCCAGCAGCTTGGGAGCAGGGGGCAACTATGGCTACACCTTC. This translates into CASSLGAGGNYGYTF.

This clone was detected a few times. The rearrangement links TRBV7-3 to TRBJ1-1; maybe TRBD1 (5 bases). Trimming took 1 base from V and 1 from J, leaving 10 bases between them. Germline lookup yields CDR1 SGHTA and CDR2 FQGTGA. This CDR3 is 15 amino acids long. CDR3 sequence: CASSLNGAKNTEAFF. The CDR3 bases are TGTGCCAGCAGCTTAAATGGGGCGAAGAACACTGAAGCTTTCTTT.

This clone appeared many times. The chain joins TRBV11-3 to TRBJ1-1, with a tentative D call TRBD1 (5 bases). Germline assignment: CDR1 SGHNT and CDR2 YENEEA. V gave up 2 bases and J gave up 5 bases, with 9 bases separating them. The CDR3 has 13 amino acids. The CDR3 region has the DNA TGTGCCAGCAGCTTATGGGGGGGAACTGAAGCTTTCTTT. Its translation is CASSLWGGTEAFF.

This clone is termed medium-sized (0.01 to 0.1%). The chain recombines TRBV5-4 with TRBJ1-1, with D possibly matching TRBD1 (6 bases). The length of the CDR3 is 13 residues. V lost 3 bases to trimming and J lost 7 bases, with 13 bases between them. CDR1 and CDR2 (germline): SGHNT, YYREEE (reference sequence). CDR3 nucleotide sequence: TGTGCCAGCAGCTCCCGACAGGCGAATGAAGCTTTCTTT. It specifies CASSSRQANEAFF.

This clone was detected a few times. The chain employs TRBV5-8 and TRBJ2-2; 8 positions match TRBD2. V dropped 5 bases and J dropped 2; count of bases not matched to a gene: 11. The CDR3 contains 17 residues. The germline V gene has CDR1 SGHTS and CDR2 YDEGEE. CDR3: CASRGLPGLDNTGELFF. The CDR3 nucleotides are TGTGCCAGCAGGGGTCTGCCGGGACTAGATAACACCGGGGAGCTGTTTTTT.

At least ten counts were recorded for this clone. The V gene is TRBV10-3, the J gene TRBJ2-5; D remains unclear. Per the germline V gene, CDR1 is ENHRY and CDR2 is SYGVKD. V was shortened by 7 bases and J by 3 bases, with 6 bases between the two germline ends. The CDR3 length is 11 residues. The CDR3 DNA follows: TGTGCCATCATGGCAGAAGAGACCCAGTACTTC. It yields the protein CAIMAEETQYF.

This clone was observed many times. This chain joins TRBV6-4 and TRBJ2-7, with 9 bases matching TRBD1. Germline V gene data show CDR1 as MRHNA and CDR2 as SNTAGT. After removal of 2 bases from V and 1 base from J, the junction contained 9 bases not matched to a gene. The CDR3 consists of 17 residues. CDR3 sequence (DNA): TGTGCCAGCAGTGACAACAGGGACAGGGCTAATTCCTACGAGCAGTACTTC. The encoded protein is CASSDNRDRANSYEQYF.

The CDR3 reads CASSYHGDTGELFF. For the CDR3, the DNA is TGTGCCAGCAGTTACCACGGTGACACCGGGGAGCTGTTTTTT. The chain uses TRBV6-5 and TRBJ2-2; D is uncertain. CDR1 MNHEY and CDR2 SVGAGI come from the germline V gene. V lost 2 bases, J lost 3 bases, and 7 bases lay in between. The CDR3 loop spans 14 amino acids.

This clone was seen a handful of times. The chain has TRBV29-1 and TRBJ1-1; TRBD1 might be the D (6 bases). V was shortened by 6 bases and J by 4 bases, with 15 bases between the two germline ends. The CDR3 contains 13 residues. Germline loops: CDR1 SQVTM, CDR2 ANQGSEA. Written as DNA, the CDR3 is TGCAGCGTAACACATCAGGGGCCCACTGAAGCTTTCTTT. Encoded protein: CSVTHQGPTEAFF.

This clone was counted ten times or more. The rearrangement uses TRBV5-6 and TRBJ2-1; no firm D call. The CDR3 contains 14 residues. Trimming removed 1 base from V and 8 bases from J, with 13 bases in between. CDR1 SGHDT and CDR2 YYEEEE come from the germline V gene. CDR3 DNA: TGTGCCAGCAGCTTGACTGAGTTGATGTATGAGCAGTTCTTC. This sequence encodes CASSLTELMYEQFF.

This clone appeared a few times. This chain links TRBV27 with TRBJ2-3, with TRBD2 identical over 7 bases. CDR3 size: 14 residues. Germline CDR1 MNHEY, CDR2 SMNVEV (reference sequence). V dropped 7 bases and J dropped 4; count of bases not matched to a gene: 8. The DNA of the CDR3 is TGTGCCAGCACCGAGGGGAGGGTGGCAGATACGCAGTATTTT. Translated: CASTEGRVADTQYF.

The rearrangement joins TRBV7-9 to TRBJ1-1, with D tentatively TRBD1 (6 bases). The CDR3 has 14 amino acids. Deletions cut 4 bases from V and 4 bases from J, with 13 bases between. CDR1 and CDR2 (germline): SEHNR, FQNEAQ (reference sequence). In nucleotides, the CDR3 is TGTGCCAGCAGCTCAGGGGCCCGGCGCACTGAAGCTTTCTTT. Amino acids: CASSSGARRTEAFF.

In its sample, this clone was seen many times. The chain carries TRBV7-8 and TRBJ1-2, with D possibly being TRBD1 (6 bases). The V and J ends lost 2 bases and 2 bases respectively, with 9 bases between them. CDR1 is SGHVS and CDR2 is FQNEAQ in the germline V gene. The CDR3 runs to 14 residues. The CDR3 region has the DNA TGTGCCAGCAGCTTACGTACAGGGAACTATGGCTACACCTTC. Encoded protein: CASSLRTGNYGYTF.

In its sample, this clone was seen many times. In DNA, the CDR3 is TGTGCCAGCAGCTGGACAGGGGTGGCAGATACGCAGTATTTT. Protein product: CASSWTGVADTQYF. This chain uses TRBV5-4 with TRBJ2-3; 9 bases align to TRBD1. Trimming at V came to 3 bases and at J to 4 bases, leaving 3 bases not matched to a gene. The CDR3 totals 14 residues. Germline CDR1 and CDR2: SGHNT and YYREEE (reference sequence).

This clone was detected many times. J is TRBJ2-7 and V is TRBV5-1, with TRBD1 matching 9 bases. In germline, CDR1 is SGHRS, CDR2 YFSETQ. With 3 bases clipped from V and 3 bases from J, the junction kept 7 bases outside the gene matches. The CDR3 spans 15 residues. The CDR3 coding sequence is TGCGCCAGCAGCTCAACCGGGACAGGGTTCTACGAGCAGTACTTC. It is translated as CASSSTGTGFYEQYF. Looking up the rest from reference TRBV5-1 and TRBJ2-7 gives the full variable domain: KAGVTQTPRYLIKTRGQQVTLSCSPISGHRSVSWYQQTPGQGLQFLFEYFSETQRNKGNFPGRFSGRQFSNSRSEMNVSTLELGDSALYLCASSSTGTGFYEQYFGPGTRLTVT.

This clone turned up a few times. A much larger clone is a single base away; this may be a read error. This sequence joins TRBV10-3 and TRBJ2-7, with D maybe TRBD2 (6 bases). V lost 3 bases and J 2 bases, leaving 17 bases between the germline ends. Germline V gene data show CDR1 as ENHRY and CDR2 as SYGVKD. The CDR3 has 16 residues. The CDR3 nucleotides read TGTGCCATCAGTGACCCGGGGGATTGGAGGGCCTACGAGCAGTACTTC. It translates to CAISDPGDWRAYEQYF.

This clone has only a few counts. The V gene is TRBV5-8, the J gene TRBJ2-5; D is undetermined. Germline V CDR1 and CDR2: SGHTS, YDEGEE. The CDR3 is 13 amino acids. V lost 2 bases, J lost 11 bases, and 16 bases lay in between. The CDR3 sequence is CASSFIAAPEQYF. CDR3 bases: TGTGCCAGCAGCTTTATCGCAGCGCCGGAGCAGTACTTC.

This clone was observed many times. The genes are TRBV6-1 and TRBJ2-7; D is ambiguous. Germline V gives CDR1 MNHNS, CDR2 SASEGT. V was clipped by 1 base and J by 4 bases, with 11 bases between them. This CDR3 comprises 14 residues. Written as DNA, the CDR3 is TGTGCCAGCAGTGAAGTGTGGGCCACTTACGAGCAGTACTTC. Translated: CASSEVWATYEQYF.

This clone was observed many times. The chain has TRBV9 and TRBJ1-6; TRBD1 aligns across 9 bases. The CDR3 has 16 residues. Germline trimming cut 4 bases from V and 1 base from J; bases unmatched to any gene: 3. Germline V gene sequence: CDR1 SGDLS, CDR2 YYNGEE. In nucleotides, the CDR3 is TGTGCCAGCAGCCCGACAGGGGGTTCCTATAATTCACCCCTCCACTTT. Protein product: CASSPTGGSYNSPLHF.